This T cell receptor beta chain comes out of a study of Tregs in tolerant kidney transplant recipients. General study findings and limits: Expanding Tregs on activated donor B cells appeared to best identify donor-specific TCRbeta clones. Findings come from small patient numbers and require larger validation.

Unstimulated Tregs (CD4+CD25+CD127-) and CD4+CD25- non-Tregs were sorted from PBMCs. This CDR3 is built from 11 residues. Looked up from germline, CDR1 is LNHDA and CDR2 is SQIVND (reference sequence). Trimming pared 5 bases from V and 5 bases from J, leaving 6 bases between. This clone occurred a few times. Its antigen remains unidentified. Assay used: immunoSEQ multiplex PCR; TCRdb lists only in-frame clones, some missing. The sample records about 56,000 clones, about 83% being singletons. The origin of this receptor is a human donor in good health. The J gene is TRBJ1-1, the V gene TRBV19; no clear D. Specimen: CD4+ T cells from blood. The DNA of the CDR3 is TGTGCCAGTAGTGGGAGGACTGAAGCTTTCTTT. Its translation is CASSGRTEAFF.